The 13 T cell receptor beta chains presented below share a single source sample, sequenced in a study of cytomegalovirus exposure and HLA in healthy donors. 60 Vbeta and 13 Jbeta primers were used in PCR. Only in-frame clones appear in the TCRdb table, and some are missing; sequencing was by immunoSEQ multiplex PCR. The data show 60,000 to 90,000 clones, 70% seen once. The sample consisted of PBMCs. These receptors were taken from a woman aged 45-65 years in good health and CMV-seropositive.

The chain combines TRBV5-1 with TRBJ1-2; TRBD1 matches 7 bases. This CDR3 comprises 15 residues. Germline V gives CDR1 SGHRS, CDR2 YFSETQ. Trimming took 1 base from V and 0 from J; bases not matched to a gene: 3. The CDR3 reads CASSLRDRPNYGYTF. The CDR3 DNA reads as TGCGCCAGCAGCTTGAGGGACAGACCTAACTATGGCTACACCTTC.

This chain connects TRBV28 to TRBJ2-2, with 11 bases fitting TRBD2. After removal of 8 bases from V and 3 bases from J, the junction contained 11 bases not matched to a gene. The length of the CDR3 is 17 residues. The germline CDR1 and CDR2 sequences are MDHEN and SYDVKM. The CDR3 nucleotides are TGTGCCAGCCTTAACTTAGCGGGAGGGCCTGACACCGGGGAGCTGTTTTTT. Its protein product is CASLNLAGGPDTGELFF.

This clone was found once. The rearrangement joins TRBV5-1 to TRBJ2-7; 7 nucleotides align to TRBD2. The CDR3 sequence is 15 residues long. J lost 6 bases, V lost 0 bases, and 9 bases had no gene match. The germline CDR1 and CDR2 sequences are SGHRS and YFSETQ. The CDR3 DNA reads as TGCGCCAGCAGCTTGGTTGCGGGAGCAGAGGGCGAGCAGTACTTC. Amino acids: CASSLVAGAEGEQYF.

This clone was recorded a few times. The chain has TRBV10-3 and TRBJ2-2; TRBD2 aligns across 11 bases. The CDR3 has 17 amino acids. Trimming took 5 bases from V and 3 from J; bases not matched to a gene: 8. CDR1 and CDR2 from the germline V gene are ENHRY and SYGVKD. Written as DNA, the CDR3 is TGTGCCATCAGTACCACTAGCGGGAGTTGGGACACCGGGGAGCTGTTTTTT. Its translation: CAISTTSGSWDTGELFF.

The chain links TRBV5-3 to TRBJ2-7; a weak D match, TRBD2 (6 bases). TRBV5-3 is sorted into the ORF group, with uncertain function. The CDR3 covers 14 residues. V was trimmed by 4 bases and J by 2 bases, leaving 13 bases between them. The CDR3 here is CARSGRLNTYEQYF. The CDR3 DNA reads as TGTGCCAGAAGCGGGAGGCTGAATACCTACGAGCAGTACTTC.

The CDR3 DNA reads TGTGCCATCGAGGACAATGAGCAGTTCTTC. It translates to CAIEDNEQFF. This chain links TRBV7-9 with TRBJ2-1; D uncertain. Per germline, CDR1 SEHNR and CDR2 FQNEAQ (reference sequence). The germline V and J ends were trimmed by 10 bases and 5 bases, with 6 bases remaining between them. This CDR3 region has 10 residues.

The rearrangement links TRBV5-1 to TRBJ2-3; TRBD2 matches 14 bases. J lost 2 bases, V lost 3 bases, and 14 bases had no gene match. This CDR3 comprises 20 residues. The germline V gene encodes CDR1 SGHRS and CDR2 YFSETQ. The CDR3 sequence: CASSSPPGLAGEENTDTQYF. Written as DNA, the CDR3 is TGCGCCAGCAGCTCCCCCCCGGGACTAGCGGGAGAGGAGAACACAGATACGCAGTATTTT.

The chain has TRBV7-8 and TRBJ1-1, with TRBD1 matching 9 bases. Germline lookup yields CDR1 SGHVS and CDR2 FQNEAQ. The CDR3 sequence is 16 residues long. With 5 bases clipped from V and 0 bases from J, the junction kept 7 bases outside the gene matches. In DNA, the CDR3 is TGTGCCAGCAGCGCCCGGACAGGGGCCTTGAACACTGAAGCTTTCTTT. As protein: CASSARTGALNTEAFF. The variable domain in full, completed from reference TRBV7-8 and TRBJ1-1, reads GAGVSQSPRYKVAKRGQDVALRCDPISGHVSLFWYQQALGQGPEFLTYFQNEAQLDKSGLPSDRFFAERPEGSVSTLKIQRTQQEDSAVYLCASSARTGALNTEAFFGQGTRLTVV.

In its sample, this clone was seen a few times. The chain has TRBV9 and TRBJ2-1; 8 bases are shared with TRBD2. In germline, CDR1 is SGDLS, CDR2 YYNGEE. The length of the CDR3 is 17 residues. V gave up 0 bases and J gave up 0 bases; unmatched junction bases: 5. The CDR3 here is CASSVVSGMSSYNEQFF. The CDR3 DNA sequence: TGTGCCAGCAGCGTAGTTAGCGGGATGAGCTCCTACAATGAGCAGTTCTTC.

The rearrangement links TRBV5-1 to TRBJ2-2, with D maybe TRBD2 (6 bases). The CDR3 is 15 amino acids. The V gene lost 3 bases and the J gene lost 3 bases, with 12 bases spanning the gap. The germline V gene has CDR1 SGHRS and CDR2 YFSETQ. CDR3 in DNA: TGCGCCAGCAGCTCCGGGACTCTCGACACCGGGGAGCTGTTTTTT. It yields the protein CASSSGTLDTGELFF.

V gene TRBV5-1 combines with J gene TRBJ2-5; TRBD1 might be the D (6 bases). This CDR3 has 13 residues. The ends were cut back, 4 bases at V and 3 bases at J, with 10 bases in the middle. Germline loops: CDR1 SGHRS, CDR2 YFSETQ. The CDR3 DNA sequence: TGCGCCAGCAGCCAGACAGGAGAAGAGACCCAGTACTTC. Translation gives CASSQTGEETQYF.

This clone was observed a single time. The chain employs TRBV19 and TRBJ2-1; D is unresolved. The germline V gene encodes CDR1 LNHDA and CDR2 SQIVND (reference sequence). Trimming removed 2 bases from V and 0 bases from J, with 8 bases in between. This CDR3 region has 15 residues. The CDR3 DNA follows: TGTGCCAGTAGTATAAGTCAGATCTCCTACAATGAGCAGTTCTTC. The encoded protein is CASSISQISYNEQFF.

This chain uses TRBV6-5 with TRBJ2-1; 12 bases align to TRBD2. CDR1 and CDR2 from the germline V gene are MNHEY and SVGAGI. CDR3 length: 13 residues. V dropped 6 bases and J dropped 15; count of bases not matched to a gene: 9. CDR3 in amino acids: CASRPRTSGVPFF. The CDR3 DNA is TGTGCCAGCAGACCAAGGACTAGCGGGGTTCCGTTCTTC.